The present entry profiles one T cell receptor beta chain with its context. Its matching antigen is unknown. The record originates from a study of T-cell memory formation after mild COVID-19. At the level of the study: Largely donor-specific TCR clusters were found. General study points: CD4+ clones that contracted lay mainly in CM and EM; CD8+ ones lay in EMRA. Whereas later expanders leaned CD4+, clones contracting day 15 to 85 showed a balanced CD4/CD8 makeup.

The 5'RACE method, run with constant-segment primers, produced TCR alpha and TCR beta cDNA libraries (carrying sample barcodes and UMIs). Via MiXCR, TCRdb re-called the 5' RACE reads, giving one row per CDR3 protein. The data show 150,000 to 200,000 distinct CDR3 sequences, with about a sixth seen just once and roughly 2.1% held by the top ten. V lost 1 base and J lost 7; bases outside the gene matches: 4. There are 14 residues in the CDR3. The germline CDR1 and CDR2 sequences are SGHRS and YFSETQ. The source is an adult woman who had mild COVID-19 (a few samples of this study predate the infection). Cell type and time point are not known. Material for sequencing was PBMCs or a T cell subset sorted from them (not recorded which). V is TRBV5-1 and J is TRBJ2-1; 8 nucleotides line up with TRBD2. CDR3 DNA: TGCGCCAGCAGCTTGACTAGCGGAGAAAATGAGCAGTTCTTC. Its translation is CASSLTSGENEQFF.